This T cell receptor (beta chain) was recorded in a study of T-cell reconstitution after alpha-beta-depleted transplantation in children. In this sample, this clonotype turned up many times. Its antigen remains unidentified. V was clipped by 2 bases and J by 2 bases; unmatched bases: 4. This CDR3 has 18 amino acids. The germline gives CDR1 SGHVS, CDR2 FNYEAQ. Unique molecular identifiers were incorporated when the TCRbeta library was constructed. Via MiXCR, TCRdb re-called the PCR reads, giving one row per CDR3 protein. The sample has 250,000 to 350,000 distinct CDR3 sequences, approximately 23% seen once. Study-wide points: Several hundred rapidly expanded clones from non-depleted graft cells reportedly supplied alpha-beta T cells about two months post-transplant. At one year after transplant, newly produced T cells mostly accounted for T-cell counts and diversity.

Source: PBMCs, mostly from graft donor cells, taken 180 days after TCRalphabeta/CD19-depleted stem cell transplant. The genes are TRBV7-6 and TRBJ2-6; 12 bases are a match to TRBD2. The origin of this receptor is a male patient between 5 and 17 years old who had a stem cell transplant for acute lymphoblastic leukemia, so the T cells may come from the graft donor. CDR3 residues: CASSLRLAGGPGANVLTF. DNA for the CDR3: TGTGCCAGCAGCTTAAGGCTAGCGGGAGGGCCTGGGGCCAACGTCCTGACTTTC.